The TCR beta chain described here comes from a study of blood T cell dynamics during melanoma immunotherapy (dated by TCRdb to 2018 to 2021). As for the study more broadly: The patients had metastatic melanoma and were given first-line pembrolizumab or nivolumab plus ipilimumab as standard of care in the United Kingdom. To identify early correlates of response, the study profiled peripheral T cell receptor repertoires in patients with metastatic melanoma before and after one cycle of checkpoint inhibitor therapy. The training cohort was made up of consecutive patients, while a further independent group of patients from the same centre was pooled to form an external validation set. Broader findings and caveats from the paper: Of the sorted CD8+ subsets, TIE cells had both the highest clonality and the greatest similarity to cfDNA CDR3 sequences, which suggests active turnover converging on dominant clones. The relatively small sample size was acknowledged as a potential limitation on generalization of the results. The study was unable to establish whether the T cell clones driving the repertoire changes were melanoma-specific or instead reflected general immune activation.

The CDR3 measures 16 amino acids from cysteine to phenylalanine. Only CDR3 DNA remains: 48 bases, in frame from the first base. At the junction V is shortened by 4 bases and J by 4 bases; bases outside the gene matches: 8. CDR1 WNHNN and CDR2 SYGVQD are derived from the germline V gene (reference sequence). The entire DNA extracted from each sorted CD8+ T cell subset was loaded into the assay. TCR beta CDR3 sequences were amplified from genomic DNA using the immunoSEQ TCRb Assay kit according to manufacturer instructions. The KAPA Library Quantification Kit for Illumina platforms was used to quantify the pooled libraries by qPCR. Pooled libraries were clustered at roughly 0.55-1.1 pM and sequenced on an Illumina NextSeq 500. Concerning the study's data processing: The TCR data were analyzed using immunoSEQ ANALYZER and the R LymphoSeq package. A rearrangement efficiency score was calculated as productive divided by the sum of productive and non-productive CDR3 sequences. Clonality was measured with the Gini coefficient and diversity with the Renyi index at alpha=1, and both measures were compared pairwise between timepoints within each patient. Clonal relatedness, based on an edit distance of 3, and repertoire similarity, based on the Bhattacharyya coefficient, were both computed in LymphoSeq. To classify response, a linear discriminant analysis based on week-3 changes in clonality and diversity was built with the R MASS and caret packages. TCRdb limited this immuneACCESS table to in-frame rearrangements with V and J called. A share of clones is missing; checked studies link under half to unresolved V genes, and the rest is unexplained. The DNA gave D and trimming, while V, J and clone size come from that table. In all, the sample holds 3,000 to 3,500 clones, and around 96% of those were seen once. The ten largest account for 0.5% of the sample.

The time point label on this specimen signifies: week 3, after first cycle of checkpoint inhibitor. Blood was sampled before treatment (T0) and at week 3 (W3), after the first cycle of checkpoint blockade. Except for a couple of patients with rapid clinical progression, response was assessed 12 weeks after the first infusion by RECIST 1.1; disease control meant complete response, partial response or stable disease. Patients were not eligible if they had prior systemic cancer treatment, concomitant immunosuppressant therapy or synchronous other active malignancies. Sorted CD8+ memory and naive T cell subsets were sequenced at T0 and W3 from six patients, of whom three were progressing and three had disease control. Lymphoprep and SepMate tubes were used to isolate PBMC from blood, and red cell lysis was then performed. QIAamp DNA Blood Mini kits were used to extract DNA from both PBMC and sorted T cell subsets. Before DNA extraction, CD8+ T cell subsets were live-sorted on a FACSAria III cytometer and then frozen. Fresh PBMC for flow cytometry were held at 4°C in PBS with roughly 2.2% fetal bovine serum and analyzed within 24 hours.

Note on this clone: What this receptor recognizes is not known. Base qualities are not recorded, but no much larger clone differs from it by a single base.

Rearrangement joined TRBV10-1 to TRBJ2-2; TRBD1 matches 8 bases in the middle. Material: effector memory CD8+ T cells from blood, obtained from a patient treated with checkpoint blockade. The TCR comes from a human donor with melanoma. The base sequence is TGCGCCAGCAGTGGAAATCCTGGACAGGGCACCGGGGAGCTGTTTTTT. Its protein product is CASSGNPGQGTGELFF.